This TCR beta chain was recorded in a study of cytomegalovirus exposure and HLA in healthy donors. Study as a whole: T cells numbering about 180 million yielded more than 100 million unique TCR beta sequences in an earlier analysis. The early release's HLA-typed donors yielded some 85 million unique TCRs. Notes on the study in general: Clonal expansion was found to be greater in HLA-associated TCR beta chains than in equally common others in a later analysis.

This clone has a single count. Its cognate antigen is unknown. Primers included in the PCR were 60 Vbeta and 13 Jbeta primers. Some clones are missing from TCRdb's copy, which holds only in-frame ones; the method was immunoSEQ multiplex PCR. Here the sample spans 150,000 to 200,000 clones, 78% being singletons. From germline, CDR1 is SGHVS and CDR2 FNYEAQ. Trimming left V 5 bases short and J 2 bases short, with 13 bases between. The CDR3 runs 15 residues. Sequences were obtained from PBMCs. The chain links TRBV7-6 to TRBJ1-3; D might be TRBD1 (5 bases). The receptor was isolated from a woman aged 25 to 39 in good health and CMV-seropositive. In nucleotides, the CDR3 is TGTGCCAGCAGCACCCACGACAGAGCTGGAAACACCATATATTTT. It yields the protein CASSTHDRAGNTIYF.